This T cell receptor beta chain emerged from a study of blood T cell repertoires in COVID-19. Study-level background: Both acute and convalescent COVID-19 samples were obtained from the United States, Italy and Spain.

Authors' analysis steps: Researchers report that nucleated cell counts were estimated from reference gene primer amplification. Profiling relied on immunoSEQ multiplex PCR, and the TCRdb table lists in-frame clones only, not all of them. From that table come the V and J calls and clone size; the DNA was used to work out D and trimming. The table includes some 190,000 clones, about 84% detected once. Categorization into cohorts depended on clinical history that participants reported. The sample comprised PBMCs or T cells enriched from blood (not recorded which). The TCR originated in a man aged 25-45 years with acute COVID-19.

CDR3 region: CASGRTGGNYEQYF. CDR3 nucleotide sequence: TGTGCCAGCGGGCGTACAGGGGGAAATTACGAGCAGTACTTC. The chain combines TRBV28 with TRBJ2-7, with 8 bases aligning to TRBD1. Germline CDR1 MDHEN, CDR2 SYDVKM. V gave up 8 bases and J gave up 4 bases; unmatched junction bases: 10. The CDR3 extends over 14 amino acids.